This passage covers 13 T cell receptor beta chains from one sample sequenced in a study of Graves' ophthalmopathy and Graves' hyperthyroidism. As the template, RNA transcripts were used to amplify TCR beta CDR3 regions. The first round was an RT-PCR with HTBI primers, and the second round was a multiplex PCR. TCRdb recomputed calls from the multiplex PCR reads with MiXCR, one row per CDR3 protein. The sample yields some 1.1 million distinct CDR3 sequences, roughly 35% seen once. Sequenced: peripheral blood or thyroid tissue (not recorded which). These receptors originate from an adult man with Graves' hyperthyroidism.

Note on this clonotype: A much larger clone is a single base away; this may be a read error. The chain is built from TRBV24-1 and TRBJ1-5; D is uncertain. The ends were cut back, 3 bases at V and 6 bases at J, with 8 bases in the middle. Germline CDR1 is KGHDR and CDR2 is SFDVKD. This CDR3 is 13 amino acids long. The CDR3: CATSDEGPQPQHF. In nucleotides, the CDR3 is TGTGCCACCAGTGATGAGGGTCCTCAGCCCCAGCATTTT.

This clonotype occurred a few times. The J gene is TRBJ1-1, the V gene TRBV29-1, with D possibly TRBD1 on 5 matching bases. This CDR3 is 15 amino acids long. V lost 5 bases and J 0 bases, leaving 16 bases between the germline ends. CDR1 and CDR2 (germline): SQVTM, ANQGSEA. CDR3 loop: CSVRDTGGVNTEAFF. Written as DNA, the CDR3 is TGCAGCGTTCGCGACACCGGGGGGGTGAACACTGAAGCTTTCTTT.

In its sample, this clonotype was seen a few times. The rearrangement links TRBV4-1 to TRBJ1-2, with no clear D. The germline V gene has CDR1 MGHRA and CDR2 YSYEKL. The CDR3 length is 14 residues. The V and J ends lost 0 bases and 4 bases respectively, with 9 bases between them. The CDR3 DNA follows: TGCGCCAGCAGCCAAGAATCAGGAAGCTATGGCTACACCTTC. It translates to CASSQESGSYGYTF.

A word on this clonotype: One end of the junction varies from germline; a read error may be responsible. This rearrangement joins TRBV7-8 to TRBJ2-7; 8 bases agree with TRBD1. This CDR3 comprises 11 residues. Germline V lookup: CDR1 SGHVS, CDR2 FQNEAQ. Here the CDR3 reads CASSPGTGIFF. In DNA form, the CDR3 reads TGTGCCAGCAGTCCCGGGACAGGAATCTTCTTC.

The chain has TRBV25-1 and TRBJ2-3; D remains ambiguous. The CDR3 has 15 residues. Trimming cost V 5 bases and J 0 bases, with 12 bases left between them. From germline, CDR1 is MGHDK and CDR2 SYGVNS. The CDR3 DNA is TGTGCCAGCAGTAGGAAGATCACTAGCACAGATACGCAGTATTTT. Amino acids: CASSRKITSTDTQYF.

This clonotype was counted between two and nine times. A much larger clone differs by one base, so this may be a read error. The chain uses TRBV10-3 and TRBJ2-5, with D maybe TRBD2 (5 bases). Germline CDR1 ENHRY, CDR2 SYGVKD. V lost 2 bases and J 5 bases, leaving 9 bases between the germline ends. The CDR3 spans 13 residues. The CDR3: CAISETSSETQYF. The CDR3 coding sequence is TGTGCCATCAGTGAGACTAGTTCGGAGACCCAGTACTTC.

This clonotype occurred many times. The chain combines TRBV7-2 with TRBJ2-7; possible D gene TRBD1, 6 bases. CDR1 SGHTA and CDR2 FQGNSA come from the germline V gene. Deletions cut 5 bases from V and 2 bases from J, with 13 bases between. CDR3 length equals 14 residues. The CDR3 reads CASSPGQQAYEQYF. In DNA form, the CDR3 reads TGTGCCAGCAGCCCTGGACAGCAAGCCTACGAGCAGTACTTC.

There are many counts of this clonotype. The chain couples TRBV5-1 to TRBJ2-7; 7 nucleotides match TRBD1. CDR1 is SGHRS, CDR2 YFSETQ, per germline. The CDR3 has 13 residues. V was clipped by 2 bases and J by 5 bases; unmatched bases: 4. For the CDR3, the DNA is TGCGCCAGCAGCTTAAGGGGGCGCGACGAGCAGTACTTC. It translates to CASSLRGRDEQYF. The entire variable domain, with the rest obtained from reference TRBV5-1 and TRBJ2-7, is as follows: KAGVTQTPRYLIKTRGQQVTLSCSPISGHRSVSWYQQTPGQGLQFLFEYFSETQRNKGNFPGRFSGRQFSNSRSEMNVSTLELGDSALYLCASSLRGRDEQYFGPGTRLTVT.

The chain uses TRBV13 and TRBJ2-7, with 12 bases identical to TRBD2. Germline V gene sequence: CDR1 PRHDT, CDR2 FYEKMQ (reference sequence). The CDR3 runs 15 residues. V was pared by 3 bases and J by 4 bases, with 4 bases of the junction left unmatched. The CDR3 reads CASSLRLAGDYEQYF. CDR3 in DNA: TGTGCCAGCAGCTTGAGACTAGCGGGAGATTACGAGCAGTACTTC.

This clonotype was observed many times. The V gene is TRBV7-2, the J gene TRBJ1-6, with 10 bases aligning to TRBD1. Germline V gene sequence: CDR1 SGHTA, CDR2 FQGNSA. The CDR3 covers 17 residues. V trimming: 5 bases; J trimming: 2 bases; junction bases outside the gene matches: 6. Here the CDR3 DNA reads TGTGCCAGCAGCCCGACAGGGACAGGGGCCTATAATTCACCCCTCCACTTT. Translating it yields CASSPTGTGAYNSPLHF.

This clonotype was counted between two and nine times. A read error may produce the germline difference seen at one junction end. The V and J genes are TRBV10-2 and TRBJ1-1; D unclear. The CDR3 is made up of 14 amino acids. From germline, CDR1 is WSHSY and CDR2 SAAADI. The CDR3 spells CASSSYEVTVEAFF. Written as DNA, the CDR3 is TGTGCCAGCAGTTCATACGAGGTAACAGTTGAAGCTTTCTTT.

This clonotype was detected many times. The chain uses TRBV12-3 or TRBV12-4 and TRBJ2-5, with 8 nucleotides matching TRBD1. Germline trimming cut 3 bases from V and 5 bases from J; bases unmatched to any gene: 5. CDR3 size: 14 residues. Here the CDR3 DNA reads TGTGCCAGCAGTTTCAGGGGGCACGGGGAGACCCAGTACTTC. As protein: CASSFRGHGETQYF.

CDR3 bases: TGTGCCAGCAGCTTATGGCTAGCCCCCGGGGAGCTGTTTTTT. As protein: CASSLWLAPGELFF. The chain is built from TRBV7-2 and TRBJ2-2, with a weak D call TRBD2 (5 bases). The germline gives CDR1 SGHTA, CDR2 FQGNSA. CDR3 size: 14 residues. With 2 bases removed from V and 6 bases from J, the gap between germline ends came to 10 bases.